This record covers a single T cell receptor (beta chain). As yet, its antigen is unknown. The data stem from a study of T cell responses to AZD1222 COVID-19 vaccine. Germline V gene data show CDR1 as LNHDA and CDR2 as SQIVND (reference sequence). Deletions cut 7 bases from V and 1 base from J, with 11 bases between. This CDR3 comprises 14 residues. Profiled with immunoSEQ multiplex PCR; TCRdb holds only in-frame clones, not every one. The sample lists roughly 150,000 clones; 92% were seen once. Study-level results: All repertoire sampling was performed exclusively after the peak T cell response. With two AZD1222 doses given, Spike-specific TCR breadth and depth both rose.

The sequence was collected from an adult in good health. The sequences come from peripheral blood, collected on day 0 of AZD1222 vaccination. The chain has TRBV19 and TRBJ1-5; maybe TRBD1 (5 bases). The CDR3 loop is CASMRQTSNQPQHF. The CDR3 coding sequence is TGTGCCAGTATGAGACAGACGAGCAATCAGCCCCAGCATTTT. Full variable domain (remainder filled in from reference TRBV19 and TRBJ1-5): DGGITQSPKYLFRKEGQNVTLSCEQNLNHDAMYWYRQDPGQGLRLIYYSQIVNDFQKGDIAEGYSVSREKKESFPLTVTSAQKNPTAFYLCASMRQTSNQPQHFGDGTRLSIL.